The 18 T cell receptor beta chains reported below all come from one sample, sequenced in a study of Ad26.COV2.S vaccination and SARS-CoV-2 variants. TCRdb's table, derived via immunoSEQ multiplex PCR, lists solely in-frame clones and lacks some. The top ten hold about 8% of the sample, which has a few hundred thousand clones, roughly 80% seen once. Noted treatment: some 20 received Ad26.COV2.S at low or high dose, single or two shots; 5 received placebo; per-sample allocation not given. The samples date from day 63 after the first vaccine or placebo injection. The source was peripheral blood, collected in a trial of Ad26.COV2.S vaccine versus placebo. These receptor sequences come from a person between 18 and 65 years old who received the Ad26.COV2.S COVID-19 vaccine or a placebo.

J is TRBJ2-7 and V is TRBV30, with D perhaps TRBD1 or TRBD2 (5 bases each). Trimming removed 2 bases at V and 0 bases at J, with 14 bases between. Germline lookup yields CDR1 GTSNPN and CDR2 SVGIG (reference sequence). The CDR3 runs 15 residues. CDR3: CAWSIRGPNSYEQYF. Here the CDR3 DNA reads TGTGCCTGGAGTATCCGGGGACCCAACTCCTACGAGCAGTACTTC.

The V and J genes are TRBV6-7 and TRBJ1-5; D gene uncertain. TRBV6-7 is noted as an ORF with a role that remains uncertain. The CDR3 has 12 residues. V gave up 8 bases and J gave up 5 bases, with 10 bases separating them. CDR3 sequence (DNA): TGTGCCAGCGCCCGAAGGCATCAGCCCCAGCATTTT. This encodes CASARRHQPQHF.

The chain combines TRBV6-5 with TRBJ1-1, with no clear D. Trimming shortened V by 8 bases and J by 0 bases, and 16 bases separated the two germline ends. The CDR3 is 15 amino acids. Germline CDR1 and CDR2: MNHEY and SVGAGI. DNA of the CDR3: TGTGCCAGCTCCCCGTCCAGAAGAATGAACACTGAAGCTTTCTTT. Amino acids: CASSPSRRMNTEAFF.

The chain joins TRBV11-2 to TRBJ1-2; 8 bases are a match to TRBD1. CDR1 is SGHAT and CDR2 is FQNNGV in the germline V gene. This CDR3 is 16 amino acids long. J gave up 8 bases and V 1 base, and 12 bases lay outside the gene matches. CDR3 bases: TGTGCCAGCAGCTTAGCTGGCAGGGGGCGCGTGAACGGCTACACCTTC. This translates into CASSLAGRGRVNGYTF.

The chain employs TRBV19 and TRBJ2-3, with TRBD1 as a possible D gene (6 bases). The CDR3 length is 15 residues. Germline lookup yields CDR1 LNHDA and CDR2 SQIVND (reference sequence). Trimming pared 6 bases from V and 5 bases from J, leaving 18 bases between. In DNA, the CDR3 is TGTGCCAGTAGCCCCTCGGTGCTCAGGGGAGATACGCAGTATTTT. Protein: CASSPSVLRGDTQYF.

This chain links TRBV6-5 with TRBJ1-3; no clear D. The CDR3 sequence is 16 residues long. Trimming removed 4 bases at V and 1 base at J, with 14 bases between. The germline V gene encodes CDR1 MNHEY and CDR2 SVGAGI. CDR3 loop: CASSSVHGTSGNTIYF. The CDR3 DNA is TGTGCCAGCAGTTCGGTACATGGAACATCTGGAAACACCATATATTTT.

J is TRBJ1-1 and V is TRBV14, with D possibly TRBD1 on 5 matching bases. The length of the CDR3 is 15 residues. V was trimmed by 4 bases and J by 0 bases, leaving 12 bases between them. Germline V lookup: CDR1 SGHDN, CDR2 FVKESK. In DNA, the CDR3 is TGTGCCAGCAGCCGTAACAGGAGACTGAACACTGAAGCTTTCTTT. As protein: CASSRNRRLNTEAFF.

This chain connects TRBV9 to TRBJ2-5; 8 bases line up with TRBD2. There are 16 residues in the CDR3. CDR1 and CDR2 (germline): SGDLS, YYNGEE. V trimming: 0 bases; J trimming: 5 bases; junction bases outside the gene matches: 9. The DNA for the CDR3 is TGTGCCAGCAGCGTAGGTCTGGGACTAGGGTGGGAGACCCAGTACTTC. It encodes CASSVGLGLGWETQYF. The full variable domain, completed using reference TRBV9 and TRBJ2-5, is DSGVTQTPKHLITATGQRVTLRCSPRSGDLSVYWYQQSLDQGLQFLIQYYNGEERAKGNILERFSAQQFPDLHSELNLSSLELGDSALYFCASSVGLGLGWETQYFGPGTRLLVL.

The chain is built from TRBV5-1 and TRBJ1-6; no reliable D call. Germline V gives CDR1 SGHRS, CDR2 YFSETQ. Trimming took off 1 base at V and 1 base at J, with 12 bases between the two ends. This CDR3 is built from 17 residues. The CDR3 DNA reads as TGCGCCAGCAGCTTGTCTGGCAGCCCGTCCTATAATTCACCCCTCCACTTT. Amino acids: CASSLSGSPSYNSPLHF.

This rearrangement joins TRBV29-1 to TRBJ1-1; 9 bases are a match to TRBD1. Germline CDR1 and CDR2: SQVTM and ANQGSEA. CDR3 length equals 14 residues. V was clipped by 2 bases and J by 1 base; unmatched bases: 2. Written as DNA, the CDR3 is TGCAGCGTTGAACCGGGACAGGGGAACACTGAAGCTTTCTTT. Protein: CSVEPGQGNTEAFF.

V is TRBV11-3 and J is TRBJ2-1; 10 bases fit TRBD2. The V gene's germline CDR1 is SGHNT and CDR2 YENEEA. The ends lost 5 bases at V and 4 bases at J; junction bases unmatched: 5. The CDR3 has 15 amino acids. CDR3 loop: CASSAKRGGYNEQFF. CDR3 DNA sequence: TGTGCCAGCAGCGCAAAGCGGGGGGGTTACAATGAGCAGTTCTTC.

The genes are TRBV7-8 and TRBJ2-7; D possibly corresponds to TRBD2 (5 bases). Looked up from germline, CDR1 is SGHVS and CDR2 is FQNEAQ. There are 13 residues in the CDR3. V lost 5 bases and J 3 bases, leaving 11 bases between the germline ends. DNA for the CDR3: TGTGCCAGCAGCCGAACGGACTTCTACGAGCAGTACTTC. Its protein product is CASSRTDFYEQYF.

This clone occurred a few times. This chain connects TRBV19 to TRBJ1-1; a possible D gene is TRBD1 (5 bases). CDR1 is LNHDA and CDR2 is SQIVND in the germline V gene (reference sequence). The CDR3 contains 14 residues. V lost 5 bases and J lost 4, with 14 bases in between. The CDR3 protein is CASSGGSAVTEAFF. CDR3 coding DNA: TGTGCCAGTAGTGGGGGGTCAGCCGTCACTGAAGCTTTCTTT.

This chain uses TRBV27 with TRBJ1-5, with D possibly TRBD1 on 5 matching bases. Trimming stripped 8 bases from V and 7 bases from J, with 18 bases between. There are 14 residues in the CDR3. Germline CDR1 and CDR2: MNHEY and SMNVEV (reference sequence). This chain's CDR3 is CASRRSGTVQPQHF. The CDR3 DNA reads TGTGCCAGCCGGAGGTCAGGGACGGTCCAGCCCCAGCATTTT.

This chain connects TRBV6-1 to TRBJ1-3; TRBD1 might be the D (5 bases). V lost 3 bases and J lost 2, with 14 bases in between. The CDR3 sequence is 16 residues long. CDR1 is MNHNS, CDR2 SASEGT, per germline. In DNA, the CDR3 is TGTGCCAGCAGTGACGCAGGGTCACCTGCTGGAAACACCATATATTTT. Translating it yields CASSDAGSPAGNTIYF.

The sample holds one count of this clone. A read error may produce the germline difference seen at one junction end. The rearrangement links TRBV2 to TRBJ2-7, with TRBD2 matching over 8 bases. CDR1 and CDR2 (germline): SNHLY, FYNNEI. The CDR3 runs to 15 residues. CDR3 in DNA: TGTGCCAGCAGTCAAGCGACTAGCGCCTACTACGAGCAGTACTTC. Its translation is CASSQATSAYYEQYF.

V usage is TRBV7-3 and J usage is TRBJ1-2, with a possible D match to TRBD1 (6 bases). V was pared by 2 bases and J by 7 bases, with 20 bases between. Germline loops: CDR1 SGHTA, CDR2 FQGTGA. The length of the CDR3 is 16 residues. The CDR3 loop reads CASSLSPTGRVVGYTF. CDR3 DNA sequence: TGTGCCAGCAGCTTATCTCCTACAGGGCGGGTGGTTGGCTACACCTTC.

V gene TRBV18 combines with J gene TRBJ2-5, with D possibly TRBD1 on 6 matching bases. Germline V gene lookup returns CDR1 KGHSH and CDR2 LQKENI. V dropped 6 bases and J dropped 0 bases, with 8 bases sitting between them. The CDR3 is made up of 13 amino acids. The CDR3 bases are TGTGCCAGCTCCACAGGGTACCAAGAGACCCAGTACTTC. Protein product: CASSTGYQETQYF.